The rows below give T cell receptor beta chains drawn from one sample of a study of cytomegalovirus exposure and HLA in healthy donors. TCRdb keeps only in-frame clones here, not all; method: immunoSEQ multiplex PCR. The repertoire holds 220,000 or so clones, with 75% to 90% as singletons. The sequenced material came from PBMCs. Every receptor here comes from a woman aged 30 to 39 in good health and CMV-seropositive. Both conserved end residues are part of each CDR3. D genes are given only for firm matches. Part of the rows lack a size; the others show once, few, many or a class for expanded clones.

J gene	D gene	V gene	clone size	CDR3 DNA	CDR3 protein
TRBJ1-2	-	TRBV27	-	TGTGCCAGCAGTTTAGTGCAGGGCAAAGGCTACACCTTC	CASSLVQGKGYTF
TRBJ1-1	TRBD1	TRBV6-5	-	TGTGCCAGCAGTTACAACCCGACCCAACAGGGGCGGGCTTTCTTT	CASSYNPTQQGRAFF
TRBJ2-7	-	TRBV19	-	TGTGCCAGTAGTAGATCCCGTACCTACGAGCAGTACTTC	CASSRSRTYEQYF
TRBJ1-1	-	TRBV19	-	TGTGCCAGTAGTGAGGATTTGAACACTGAAGCTTTCTTT	CASSEDLNTEAFF
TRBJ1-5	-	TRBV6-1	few	TGTGCCAGCAGTGAACAGACAGGCATGCATCAGCCCCAGCATTTT	CASSEQTGMHQPQHF
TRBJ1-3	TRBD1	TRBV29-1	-	TGCAGCGTAGGACAGGGAAACTCTGGAAACACCATATATTTT	CSVGQGNSGNTIYF
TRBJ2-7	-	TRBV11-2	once	TGTGCCAGCAGCTTAGACGCCCACTACGAGCAGTACTTC	CASSLDAHYEQYF
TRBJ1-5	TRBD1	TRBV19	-	TGTGCCAGTAGTCCGGGACAGGGGATTAATAGGCCCCAGCATTTT	CASSPGQGINRPQHF
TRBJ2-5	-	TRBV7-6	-	TGTGCCAGCAGCCCCCGAAGGCCTAGCGACCAAGAGACCCAGTACTTC	CASSPRRPSDQETQYF
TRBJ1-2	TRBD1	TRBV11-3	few	TGTGCCAGCAGCCCTGGACAGGACTATGGCTACACCTTC	CASSPGQDYGYTF
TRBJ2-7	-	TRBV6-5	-	TGTGCCAGCAGCTACCTTAGGAGCTCCTACGAGCAGTACTTC	CASSYLRSSYEQYF
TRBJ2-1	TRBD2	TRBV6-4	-	TGTGCCAGCAGTGCCGGGACTAGCGGGAATCATGAGCAGTTCTTC	CASSAGTSGNHEQFF
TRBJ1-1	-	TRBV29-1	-	TGCAGCGCCTGCTTGGAATCGGGGATGAACACTGAAGCTTTCTTT	CSACLESGMNTEAFF
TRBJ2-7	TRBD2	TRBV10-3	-	TGTGCCATCAGTGAGCGCGGGAGCTCCTACGAGCAGTACTTC	CAISERGSSYEQYF
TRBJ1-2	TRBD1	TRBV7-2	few	TGTGCCAGCAGCCCCGGGACAGCTAACTATGGCTACACCTTC	CASSPGTANYGYTF
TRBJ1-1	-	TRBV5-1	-	TGCGCCAGCAGCTTGGTCCAGTCGAACACTGAAGCTTTCTTT	CASSLVQSNTEAFF
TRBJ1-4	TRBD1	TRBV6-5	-	TGTGCCAGCAGTTTTGGACAGGTCGAAAAACTGTTTTTT	CASSFGQVEKLFF
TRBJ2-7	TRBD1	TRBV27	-	TGTGCCAGCAGTTCGGGGACAGGCTACGAGCAGTACTTC	CASSSGTGYEQYF
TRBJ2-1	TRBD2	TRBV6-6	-	TGTGCCAGCAGTTATACCGGGACTAGCGGGAATAGGTTCTTC	CASSYTGTSGNRFF
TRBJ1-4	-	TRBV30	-	TGTGCCTGGAGTGTAGCGGACCGGTTGCTAGGTGAAAAACTGTTTTTT	CAWSVADRLLGEKLFF
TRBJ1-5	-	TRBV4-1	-	TGCGCCAGCAGCCAAGCGCTCCGGTTCGGACAGAGCAATCAGCCCCAGCATTTT	CASSQALRFGQSNQPQHF
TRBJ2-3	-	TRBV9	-	TGTGCCAGCAGCGTAGGGAGCGGAAGCACAGATACGCAGTATTTT	CASSVGSGSTDTQYF
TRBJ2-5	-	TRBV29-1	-	TGCAGCTTTGGGGGATCCACAGAGACCCAGTACTTC	CSFGGSTETQYF
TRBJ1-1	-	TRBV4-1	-	TGCGCCAGCAGCCGGATGAACGCTGAAGCTTTCTTT	CASSRMNAEAFF
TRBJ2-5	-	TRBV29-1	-	TGCAGCGTCCCCGACCAGTTCCAAGAGACCCAGTACTTC	CSVPDQFQETQYF
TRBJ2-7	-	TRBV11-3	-	TGTGCCAGCAGCCAGCCGGGACCGATTAACGAGCAGTACTTC	CASSQPGPINEQYF
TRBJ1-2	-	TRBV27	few	TGTGCCAGCAGTTTAGAGGCACGGTCCTATGGCTACACCTTC	CASSLEARSYGYTF
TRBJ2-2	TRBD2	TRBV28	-	TGTGCCAGCAGTTTAAATCCGCGGGAGGTACGGGACACCGGGGAGCTGTTTTTT	CASSLNPREVRDTGELFF
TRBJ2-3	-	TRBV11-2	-	TGTGCCAGCAGCTCCAGGAGAGAACAGGGTTTCCCCACAGATACGCAGTATTTT	CASSSRREQGFPTDTQYF
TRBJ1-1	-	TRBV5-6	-	TGTGCCAGCAGAGTACGGACGAACACTGAAGCTTTCTTT	CASRVRTNTEAFF
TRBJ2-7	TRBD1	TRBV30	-	TGTGCCTGGAGTATAGCTAAGGACAGGAGAATTCAGTACTTC	CAWSIAKDRRIQYF
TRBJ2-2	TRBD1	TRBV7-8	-	TGTGCCAGCAGACTACGACAGGGTAATCCCGCGAGCACCGGGGAGCTGTTTTTT	CASRLRQGNPASTGELFF
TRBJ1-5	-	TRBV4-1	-	TGCGCCAGCAGCCAGCACCCGGCCCGGGGGGCGGGGGGCAATCAGCCCCAGCATTTT	CASSQHPARGAGGNQPQHF
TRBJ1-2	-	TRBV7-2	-	TGTGCCAGCAGAAAAAAAGTTGGAGGGCCGGTCGCTGGCTACACCTTC	CASRKKVGGPVAGYTF
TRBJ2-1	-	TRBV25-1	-	TGTGCCAGCAGGGCTCCGGTTTTGGATGAGCAGTTCTTC	CASRAPVLDEQFF
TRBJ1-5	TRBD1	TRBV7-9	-	TGTGCCAGCAGCTTAGCGGACAGGGCTGATCAGCCCCAGCATTTT	CASSLADRADQPQHF
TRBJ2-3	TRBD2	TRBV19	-	TGTGCCAGTGGAGGACTAGCGGGAGGGCTCGTGGGTGTAGATACGCAGTATTTT	CASGGLAGGLVGVDTQYF
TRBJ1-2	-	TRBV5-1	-	TGCGCCAGCAGCGTACGGACGGAAACAAAACTCTATGGCTACACCTTC	CASSVRTETKLYGYTF
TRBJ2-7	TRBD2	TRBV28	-	TGTGCCAGCAGTTTTAAGCGGGGGAGCTCCTACGAGCAGTACTTC	CASSFKRGSSYEQYF
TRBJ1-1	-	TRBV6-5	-	TGTGCCAGCAGTTACTCGCAGGGACGGACTGAAGCTTTCTTT	CASSYSQGRTEAFF
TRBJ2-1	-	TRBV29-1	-	TGCAGCGTTCCAAGACAGCCGGGGGCCTCCTACAATGAGCAGTTCTTC	CSVPRQPGASYNEQFF
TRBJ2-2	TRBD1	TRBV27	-	TGTGCCAGCAGATCGCAGACAGGGGGCGCCTCAGGGGAGCTGTTTTTT	CASRSQTGGASGELFF
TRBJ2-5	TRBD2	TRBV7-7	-	TGTGCTAGCAGCTTAGCGGGAGCAGAGACCCAGTACTTC	CASSLAGAETQYF
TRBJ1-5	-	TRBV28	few	TGTGCCAGCAGTTCGGGGTATCAGCCCCAGCATTTT	CASSSGYQPQHF
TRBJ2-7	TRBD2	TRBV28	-	TGTGCCAGCAGCCCACGGCTGGGACTAGCGGGAGTCAGTGAGCAGTACTTC	CASSPRLGLAGVSEQYF
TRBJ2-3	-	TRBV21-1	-	TGTGCCAGCACCATTGAAACGGCCCGCCATACGCAGTATTTT	CASTIETARHTQYF
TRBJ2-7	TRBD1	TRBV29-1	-	TGCAGCGTTGAGGGGGACAGTCACGAGCAGTACTTC	CSVEGDSHEQYF
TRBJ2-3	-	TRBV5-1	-	TGCGCCAGCAGCTTGAGGGGGTTCCCCACAGATACGCAGTATTTT	CASSLRGFPTDTQYF
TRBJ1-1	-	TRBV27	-	TGTGCCAGCAGTTCTCAGACAGAGCCGAGGGGAACTGAAGCTTTCTTT	CASSSQTEPRGTEAFF
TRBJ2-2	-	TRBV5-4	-	TGTGCCAGCAGCTTGGCCGTGAGTGGGTTCGGGGAGCTGTTTTTT	CASSLAVSGFGELFF
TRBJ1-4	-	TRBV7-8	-	TGTGCCAGCAGCCGCGTCGGCCTTAATGAAAAACTGTTTTTT	CASSRVGLNEKLFF
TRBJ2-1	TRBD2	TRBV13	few	TGTGCCAGCAGCCCTCTTGGATCGCGGGAGGGCCGATGGAATGAGCAGTTCTTC	CASSPLGSREGRWNEQFF
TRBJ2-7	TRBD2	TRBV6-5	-	TGTGCCAGCAGTTACGGGGGGGACCCTAAGGAGCAGTACTTC	CASSYGGDPKEQYF
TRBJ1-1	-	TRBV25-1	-	TGTGCCAGCAGTGAACTCGGCACTGAAGCTTTCTTT	CASSELGTEAFF